This TCR beta chain was identified in a study of hypomethylating agent response in myelodysplastic syndrome. For the study at large: TET2 mutation, the most common, occurred in about 45% of the 11 patients.

Germline CDR1 reads MNHEY; CDR2 reads SMNVEV (reference sequence). Deletions cut 1 base from V and 12 bases from J, with 13 bases between. The CDR3 is 13 residues long. TCRdb's copy holds only in-frame clones and misses some; the assay was immunoSEQ multiplex PCR. The sample contains roughly 4,500 clones, approximately 82% of which appear only once. This specimen consisted of bone marrow, obtained before or after starting hypomethylating agent treatment for myelodysplastic syndrome (not recorded which). The receptor was derived from a human donor with myelodysplastic syndrome. V is TRBV27 and J is TRBJ2-1; a weak D match, TRBD2 (6 bases). CDR3 amino acids: CASSLLGGRRQFF. Here the CDR3 DNA reads TGTGCCAGCAGTTTATTGGGGGGTAGGAGGCAGTTCTTC.